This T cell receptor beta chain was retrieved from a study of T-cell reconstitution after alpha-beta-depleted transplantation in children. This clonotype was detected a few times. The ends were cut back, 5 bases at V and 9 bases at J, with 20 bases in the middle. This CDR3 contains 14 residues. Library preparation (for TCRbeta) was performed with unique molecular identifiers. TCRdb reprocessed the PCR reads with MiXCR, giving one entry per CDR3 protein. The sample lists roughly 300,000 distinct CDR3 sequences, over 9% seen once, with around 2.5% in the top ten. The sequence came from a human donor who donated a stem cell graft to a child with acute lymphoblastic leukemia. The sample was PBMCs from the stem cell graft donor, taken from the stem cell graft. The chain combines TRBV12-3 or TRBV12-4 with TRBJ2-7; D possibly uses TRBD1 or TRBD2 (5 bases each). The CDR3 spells CASSPDMAGTRQYF. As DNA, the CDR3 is TGTGCCAGCAGTCCGGACATGGCGGGTACTCGGCAGTACTTC.